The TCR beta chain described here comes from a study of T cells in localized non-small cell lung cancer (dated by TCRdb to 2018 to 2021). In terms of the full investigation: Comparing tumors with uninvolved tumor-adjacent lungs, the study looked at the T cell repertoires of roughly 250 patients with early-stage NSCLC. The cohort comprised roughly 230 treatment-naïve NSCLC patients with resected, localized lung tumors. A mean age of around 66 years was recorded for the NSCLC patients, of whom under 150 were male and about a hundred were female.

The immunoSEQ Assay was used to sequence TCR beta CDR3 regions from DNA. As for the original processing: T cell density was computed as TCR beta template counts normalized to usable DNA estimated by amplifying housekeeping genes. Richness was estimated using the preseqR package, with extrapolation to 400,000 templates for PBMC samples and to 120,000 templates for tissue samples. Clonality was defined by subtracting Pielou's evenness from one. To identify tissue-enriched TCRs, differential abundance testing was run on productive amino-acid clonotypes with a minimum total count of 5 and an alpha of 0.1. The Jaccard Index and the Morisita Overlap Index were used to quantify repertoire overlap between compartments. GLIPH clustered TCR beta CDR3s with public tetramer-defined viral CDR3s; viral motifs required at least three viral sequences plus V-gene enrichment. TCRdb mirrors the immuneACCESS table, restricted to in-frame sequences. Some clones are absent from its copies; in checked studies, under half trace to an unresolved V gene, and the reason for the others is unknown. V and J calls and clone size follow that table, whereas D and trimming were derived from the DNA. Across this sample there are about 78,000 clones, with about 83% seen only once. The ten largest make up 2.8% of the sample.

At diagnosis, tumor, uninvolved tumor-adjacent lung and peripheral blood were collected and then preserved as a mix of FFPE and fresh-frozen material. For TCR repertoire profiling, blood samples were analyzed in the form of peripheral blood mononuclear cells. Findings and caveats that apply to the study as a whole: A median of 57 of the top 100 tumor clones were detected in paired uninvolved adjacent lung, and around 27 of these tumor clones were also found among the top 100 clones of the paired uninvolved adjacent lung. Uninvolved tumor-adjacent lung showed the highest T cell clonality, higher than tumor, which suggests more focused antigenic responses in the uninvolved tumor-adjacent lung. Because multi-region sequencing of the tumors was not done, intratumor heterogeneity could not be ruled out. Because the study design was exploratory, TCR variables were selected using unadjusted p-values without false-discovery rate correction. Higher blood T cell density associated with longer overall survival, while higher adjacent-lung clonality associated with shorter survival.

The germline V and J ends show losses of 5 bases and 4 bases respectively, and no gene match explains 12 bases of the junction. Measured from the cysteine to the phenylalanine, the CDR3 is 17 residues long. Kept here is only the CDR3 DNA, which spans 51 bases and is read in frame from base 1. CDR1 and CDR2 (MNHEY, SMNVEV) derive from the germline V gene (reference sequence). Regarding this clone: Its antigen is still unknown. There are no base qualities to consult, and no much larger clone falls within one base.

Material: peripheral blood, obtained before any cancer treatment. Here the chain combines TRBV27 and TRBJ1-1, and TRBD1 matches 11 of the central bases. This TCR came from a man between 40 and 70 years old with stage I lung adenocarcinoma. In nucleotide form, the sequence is TGTGCCAGCAGTCTAGGACAGGGGGCGGTTTTTGGCACTGAAGCTTTCTTT. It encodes CASSLGQGAVFGTEAFF.